This record covers a single TCR beta chain. The antigen is unknown. Given a much more abundant clone one base away, this may be a read error. This sample was taken from a study of post-analysis software for immune sequencing data. Sequencing libraries made from TCR beta cDNA carried unique molecular identifiers. Hundreds of thousands of cDNA molecules came from about 1 to 10 million T cells. TCRdb reprocessed the PCR reads with MiXCR, giving one entry per CDR3 protein. The sample includes some 260,000 distinct CDR3 sequences, 36% of them seen just once. Study-wide points: There were a few TRBV segments more frequent in patients than controls, and TRBV5-6, TRBV5-1 and TRBV20-1 were among them. For normalized Chao1 diversity, multiple sclerosis patients scored significantly lower than controls did.

The CDR3 consists of 13 residues. Germline values: CDR1 MNHEY, CDR2 SVGEGT. Sequencing was performed on blood. The rearrangement uses TRBV6-2 or TRBV6-3 and TRBJ1-1, with 9 bases matching TRBD1. This sequence originates from a girl aged 5-17 years with multiple sclerosis. CDR3 in DNA: TGTGCCGGCAGCCCGACAGGGGGAACTGAAGCTTTCTTT. This sequence encodes CAGSPTGGTEAFF.